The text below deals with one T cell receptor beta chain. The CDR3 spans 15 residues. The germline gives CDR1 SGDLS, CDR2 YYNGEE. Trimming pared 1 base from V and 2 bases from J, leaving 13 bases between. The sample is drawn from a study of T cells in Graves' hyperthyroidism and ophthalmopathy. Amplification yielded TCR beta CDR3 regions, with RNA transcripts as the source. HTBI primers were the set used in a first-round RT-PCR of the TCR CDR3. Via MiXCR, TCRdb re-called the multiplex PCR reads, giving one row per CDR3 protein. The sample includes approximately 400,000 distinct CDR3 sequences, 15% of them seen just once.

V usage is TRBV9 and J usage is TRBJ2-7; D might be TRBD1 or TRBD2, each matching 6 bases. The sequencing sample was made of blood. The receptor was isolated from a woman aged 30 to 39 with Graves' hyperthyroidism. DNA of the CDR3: TGTGCCAGCAGCGTATACCCGGAGGGGGCCTACGAGCAGTACTTC. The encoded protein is CASSVYPEGAYEQYF.